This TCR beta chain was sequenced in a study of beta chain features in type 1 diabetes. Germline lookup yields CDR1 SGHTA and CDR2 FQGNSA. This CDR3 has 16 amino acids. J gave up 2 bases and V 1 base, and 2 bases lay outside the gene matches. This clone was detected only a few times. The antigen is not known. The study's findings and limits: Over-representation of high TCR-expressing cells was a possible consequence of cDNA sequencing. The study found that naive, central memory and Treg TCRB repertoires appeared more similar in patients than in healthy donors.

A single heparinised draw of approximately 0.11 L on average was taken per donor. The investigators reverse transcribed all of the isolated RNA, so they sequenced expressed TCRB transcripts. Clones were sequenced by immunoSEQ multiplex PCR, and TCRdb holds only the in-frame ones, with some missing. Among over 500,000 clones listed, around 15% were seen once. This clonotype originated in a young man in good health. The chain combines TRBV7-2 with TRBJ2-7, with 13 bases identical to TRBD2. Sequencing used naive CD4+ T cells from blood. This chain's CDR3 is CASSLETSGRAYEQYF. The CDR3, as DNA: TGTGCCAGCAGCTTAGAAACTAGCGGGAGGGCCTACGAGCAGTACTTC. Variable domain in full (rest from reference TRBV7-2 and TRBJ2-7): GAGVSQSPSNKVTEKGKDVELRCDPISGHTALYWYRQSLGQGLEFLIYFQGNSAPDKSGLPSDRFSAERTGGSVSTLTIQRTQQEDSAVYLCASSLETSGRAYEQYFGPGTRLTVT.